This T cell receptor (beta chain) was sequenced during a study of blood T cell repertoires in COVID-19. The wider study: T cells, B-cell-depleted T cells, or PBMCs supplied cDNA or gDNA.

Clones were read by immunoSEQ multiplex PCR, and TCRdb kept only the in-frame ones, dropping some. This table has roughly 200,000 clones, about 84% appearing once. Living in about two dozen US areas, the participants were between roughly 18 and 95 years of age. Assignments of participants to cohorts depended upon their own reported clinical history. There are a few counts of this clone. The sequence was obtained from a man aged 35 to 55 with acute COVID-19. Material: PBMCs or T cells enriched from blood (not recorded which).

The CDR3 coding sequence is TGTGCCAGTAGTCAACAGGGACGTTTGACTGGAAACACCATATATTTT. Its protein product is CASSQQGRLTGNTIYF. V usage is TRBV19 and J usage is TRBJ1-3; a weak D match, TRBD1 (6 bases). Looked up from germline, CDR1 is LNHDA and CDR2 is SQIVND (reference sequence). There are 16 residues in the CDR3. Trimming cost V 5 bases and J 2 bases, with 16 bases left between them.